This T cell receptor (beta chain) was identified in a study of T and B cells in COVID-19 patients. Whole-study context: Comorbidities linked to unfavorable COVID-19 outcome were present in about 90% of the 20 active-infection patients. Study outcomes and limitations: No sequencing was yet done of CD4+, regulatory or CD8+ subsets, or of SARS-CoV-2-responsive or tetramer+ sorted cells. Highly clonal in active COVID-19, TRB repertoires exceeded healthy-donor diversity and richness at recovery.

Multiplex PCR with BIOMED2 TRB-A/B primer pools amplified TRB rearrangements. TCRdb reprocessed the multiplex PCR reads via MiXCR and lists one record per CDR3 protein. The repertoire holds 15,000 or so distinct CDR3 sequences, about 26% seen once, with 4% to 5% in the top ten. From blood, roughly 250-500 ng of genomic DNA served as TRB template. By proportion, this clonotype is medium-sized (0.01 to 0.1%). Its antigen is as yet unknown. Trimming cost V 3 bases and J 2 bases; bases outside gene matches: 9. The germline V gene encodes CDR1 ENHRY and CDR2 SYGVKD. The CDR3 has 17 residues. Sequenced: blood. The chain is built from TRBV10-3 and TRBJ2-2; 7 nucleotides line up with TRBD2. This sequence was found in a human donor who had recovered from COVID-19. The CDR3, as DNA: TGTGCCATCAGTGACTCCTTCTCGGGGGGAAACACCGGGGAGCTGTTTTTT. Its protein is CAISDSFSGGNTGELFF.